This entry lists 6 T cell receptor beta chains sequenced from one sample in a study of post-analysis software for immune sequencing data. Whole-study findings and limits: Included in a set of about five TRBV segments more frequent in patients than controls were TRBV5-6, TRBV5-1 and TRBV20-1.

Unique molecular identifiers were built into the TCR beta cDNA libraries. Each CDR3 protein is one row after TCRdb ran MiXCR on the PCR reads. The sample consists of fewer than 900,000 distinct CDR3 sequences, approximately 44% of them appearing once. No antigen has been assigned to these receptors. The specimen sequenced was blood. These receptors all come from a girl aged 5-17 years with multiple sclerosis.

The chain combines TRBV29-1 with TRBJ2-3, with 7 bases that match TRBD2. The CDR3 extends over 14 amino acids. Unmatched junction bases numbered 6, after V lost 6 bases and J lost 0 bases. The V gene's germline CDR1 is SQVTM and CDR2 ANQGSEA. Written as DNA, the CDR3 is TGCAGCGTCACTACTAGCGTTAGCACAGATACGCAGTATTTT. Residues: CSVTTSVSTDTQYF.

This chain joins TRBV7-2 and TRBJ1-2; no clear D. The CDR3 covers 15 residues. Germline V gene sequence: CDR1 SGHTA, CDR2 FQGNSA. V dropped 4 bases and J dropped 6 bases, with 18 bases sitting between them. CDR3 protein: CASSSLMWGEDGYTF. The CDR3 DNA reads as TGTGCCAGCAGCTCGTTAATGTGGGGAGAGGATGGCTACACCTTC. Drawing the rest from reference TRBV7-2 and TRBJ1-2, the complete variable domain is GAGVSQSPSNKVTEKGKDVELRCDPISGHTALYWYRQSLGQGLEFLIYFQGNSAPDKSGLPSDRFSAERTGGSVSTLTIQRTQQEDSAVYLCASSSLMWGEDGYTFGSGTRLTVV.

The chain recombines TRBV20-1 with TRBJ1-1; D ambiguous. Per germline, CDR1 DFQATT and CDR2 SNEGSKA (reference sequence). V lost 6 bases and J 1 base, leaving 15 bases between the germline ends. This CDR3 spans 14 amino acids. CDR3 in amino acids: CSAAGPNTNTEAFF. The CDR3 DNA sequence: TGCAGTGCCGCCGGGCCCAACACGAACACTGAAGCTTTCTTT.

Only a few counts were recorded for this clonotype. This chain connects TRBV6-5 to TRBJ2-5; D may correspond to TRBD1 or TRBD2 (5 bases each). The CDR3 consists of 16 residues. The germline V gene has CDR1 MNHEY and CDR2 SVGAGI. Trimming removed 0 bases at V and 2 bases at J, with 13 bases between. The CDR3 coding sequence is TGTGCCAGCAGTTACTCGATCGGGGACGGACAAGAGACCCAGTACTTC. Translation gives CASSYSIGDGQETQYF.

The chain combines TRBV10-3 with TRBJ2-5; 8 bases line up with TRBD2. Germline CDR1 and CDR2: ENHRY and SYGVKD. With V trimmed by 0 bases and J by 11 bases, 11 bases remained unmatched. This CDR3 is 15 amino acids long. CDR3 sequence: CAISESEREIGEQYF. The DNA of the CDR3 is TGTGCCATCAGTGAGTCCGAGCGGGAGATAGGGGAGCAGTACTTC.

This clonotype was seen repeatedly, ten times or more. This sequence joins TRBV15 and TRBJ2-7; a possible D gene is TRBD2 (6 bases). The germline gives CDR1 LNHNV, CDR2 YYDKDF (reference sequence). The V and J ends lost 5 bases and 2 bases respectively, with 22 bases between them. The CDR3 consists of 17 residues. The CDR3 protein is CATSRGPSGVDTYEQYF. CDR3 nucleotides: TGTGCCACCAGCCGGGGTCCCTCGGGGGTCGATACCTACGAGCAGTACTTC.